Listed below are T cell receptor beta chains from one sample, sequenced in a study of blood T cell repertoires in COVID-19. The data were produced by immunoSEQ multiplex PCR, yet TCRdb's version contains in-frame clones alone and is incomplete. Among 200,000 to 300,000 clones listed, 75% to 90% were seen once. Sequencing was done on a sample of peripheral blood. Receptors were obtained from a woman in her 40s who had recovered from COVID-19. Both conserved end residues are part of each CDR3. D genes are given only for firm matches. Clone size appears in some rows only: once, few, many, or a class for an expanded clone.

-,-,13,TRBV5-1,TRBJ1-1,CASSYPGNTEAFF,TGCGCCAGCAGCTATCCGGGGAACACTGAAGCTTTCTTT
few,-,16,TRBV7-8,TRBJ1-1,CASSQLRGIVYTEAFF,TGTGCCAGCAGCCAGCTCAGAGGTATTGTATACACTGAAGCTTTCTTT
-,TRBD1,11,TRBV11-2,TRBJ1-1,CASRGQPEAFF,TGTGCCAGCAGGGGACAGCCGGAAGCTTTCTTT
-,-,13,TRBV6-6,TRBJ2-3,CASSYLTGDTQYF,TGTGCCAGCAGTTACCTAACTGGAGATACGCAGTATTTT
-,TRBD2,14,TRBV11-2,TRBJ2-5,CASSPPGGRETQYF,TGTGCCAGCAGCCCCCCGGGGGGGAGGGAGACCCAGTACTTC
-,-,13,TRBV18,TRBJ1-6,CASSDQGNSPLHF,TGTGCCAGCTCAGACCAGGGAAATTCACCCCTCCACTTT
once,TRBD1,15,TRBV10-2,TRBJ2-7,CASSQVRDSPYEQYF,TGCGCCAGCAGCCAAGTACGGGACAGCCCCTACGAGCAGTACTTC
once,TRBD1,14,TRBV18,TRBJ1-1,CASSPRTGNTEAFF,TGTGCCAGCTCACCACGGACAGGGAACACTGAAGCTTTCTTT
-,-,14,TRBV6-5,TRBJ2-1,CVSEAGRTYNEQFF,TGTGTCAGCGAGGCAGGGCGGACATACAATGAGCAGTTCTTC
-,-,16,TRBV7-8,TRBJ2-3,CASSLAEGFRTDTQYF,TGTGCCAGCAGCTTAGCGGAGGGGTTCCGCACAGATACGCAGTATTTT
-,-,14,TRBV4-3,TRBJ2-7,CASSQEGRGHEQYF,TGCGCCAGCAGCCAAGAAGGCAGGGGCCACGAGCAGTACTTC
-,-,14,TRBV2,TRBJ2-5,CASSTSQGQETQYF,TGTGCCAGCAGTACCTCCCAGGGGCAGGAGACCCAGTACTTC
-,-,13,TRBV9,TRBJ1-2,CASTQGLSYGYTF,TGTGCCAGTACCCAGGGGTTAAGCTATGGCTACACCTTC
-,TRBD1,14,TRBV15,TRBJ2-5,CATSRDRQGAPQYF,TGTGCCACCAGCAGAGATAGACAGGGGGCCCCCCAGTACTTC
-,-,20,TRBV15,TRBJ1-5,CATSREPPGRRGYSNQPQHF,TGTGCCACCAGCAGGGAACCCCCCGGGAGACGGGGTTATAGCAATCAGCCCCAGCATTTT
few,TRBD1,15,TRBV2,TRBJ2-3,CASSPTGTGGDTQYF,TGTGCCAGCAGTCCAACCGGGACAGGGGGTGATACGCAGTATTTT
-,-,11,TRBV20-1,TRBJ1-1,CSAPADREAFF,TGCAGTGCCCCGGCGGATCGTGAAGCTTTCTTT
-,-,15,TRBV7-2,TRBJ1-2,CASSPRAGNNYGYTF,TGTGCCAGCAGCCCTCGGGCCGGGAACAACTATGGCTACACCTTC
-,-,14,TRBV10-1,TRBJ1-1,CASSRAGPGTEAFF,TGCGCCAGCAGTAGGGCAGGCCCGGGGACTGAAGCTTTCTTT
-,-,13,TRBV6-2/TRBV6-3,TRBJ1-1,CASSATGPTEAFF,TGTGCCAGCAGTGCAACAGGGCCCACTGAAGCTTTCTTT
-,-,16,TRBV29-1,TRBJ2-1,CSVEEGRGGSYNEQFF,TGCAGCGTTGAAGAGGGGAGGGGGGGATCCTACAATGAGCAGTTCTTC
-,TRBD1,14,TRBV19,TRBJ1-1,CASRHQGASTEAFF,TGTGCCAGTAGGCACCAGGGGGCTAGTACTGAAGCTTTCTTT
-,-,14,TRBV3-1/TRBV3-2,TRBJ2-1,CASSQVSGVNEQFF,TGTGCCAGCAGCCAAGTGTCAGGGGTCAATGAGCAGTTCTTC
-,TRBD1,13,TRBV12-3/TRBV12-4,TRBJ1-2,CASGDRGDYGYTF,TGTGCCAGTGGGGACAGGGGGGACTATGGCTACACCTTC
-,TRBD1,14,TRBV19,TRBJ1-2,CASRTMDRGAGYTF,TGTGCCAGTAGGACTATGGACAGGGGGGCTGGCTACACCTTC
-,TRBD2,15,TRBV10-2,TRBJ2-1,CASRPTSGGYNEQFF,TGCGCCAGCAGACCGACTAGCGGGGGTTACAATGAGCAGTTCTTC
-,-,13,TRBV27,TRBJ1-1,CASSLVGDTEAFF,TGTGCCAGCAGTTTGGTCGGGGACACTGAAGCTTTCTTT
-,-,15,TRBV18,TRBJ1-1,CASSPWGQARGEAFF,TGTGCCAGCTCACCATGGGGGCAGGCTAGGGGTGAAGCTTTCTTT
-,-,16,TRBV6-5,TRBJ1-1,CASSYSPPPFDTEAFF,TGTGCCAGCAGTTACTCTCCCCCCCCCTTCGACACTGAAGCTTTCTTT
-,-,16,TRBV28,TRBJ1-5,CASRGTAWRVNQPQHF,TGTGCCAGCAGGGGGACGGCATGGAGGGTAAATCAGCCCCAGCATTTT
-,-,14,TRBV9,TRBJ1-1,CASSAQGGGTEAFF,TGTGCCAGCAGCGCCCAAGGAGGTGGAACTGAAGCTTTCTTT
-,-,15,TRBV6-5,TRBJ2-1,CASSYSWSSYNEQFF,TGTGCCAGCAGTTACTCGTGGAGCTCCTACAATGAGCAGTTCTTC
few,-,14,TRBV5-6,TRBJ2-7,CASSPQGEYYEQYF,TGTGCCAGCAGCCCCCAAGGGGAATATTACGAGCAGTACTTC
-,TRBD1,16,TRBV9,TRBJ1-1,CASSVEQGTMNTEAFF,TGTGCCAGCAGCGTAGAACAGGGGACAATGAACACTGAAGCTTTCTTT
-,-,14,TRBV6-5,TRBJ1-2,CASSYSDRDYGYTF,TGTGCCAGCAGTTACTCGGACAGAGACTATGGCTACACCTTC
-,TRBD2,16,TRBV4-1,TRBJ2-2,CASSQGLAGVTGELFF,TGCGCCAGCAGCCAAGGGCTAGCGGGGGTCACCGGGGAGCTGTTTTTT
-,TRBD1,16,TRBV6-6,TRBJ2-5,CASRQGQGRGQETQYF,TGTGCCAGCAGGCAGGGACAGGGTAGGGGACAAGAGACCCAGTACTTC
-,-,13,TRBV6-4,TRBJ2-4,CASPPGVKNIQYF,TGTGCCAGCCCACCCGGGGTTAAAAACATTCAGTACTTC
-,TRBD2,14,TRBV5-1,TRBJ2-5,CASSPGGPQETQYF,TGCGCCAGCAGCCCGGGGGGACCCCAAGAGACCCAGTACTTC
few,-,14,TRBV7-9,TRBJ2-7,CASSPGSVGSEQYF,TGTGCCAGCAGCCCGGGTTCTGTGGGGAGCGAGCAGTACTTC
few,TRBD1,16,TRBV4-3,TRBJ1-3,CASSQAGGTGGNTIYF,TGCGCCAGCAGCCAAGCCGGGGGGACAGGAGGAAACACCATATATTTT
once,-,12,TRBV6-5,TRBJ2-1,CASSDRYNEQFF,TGTGCCAGCAGCGACAGGTACAATGAGCAGTTCTTC
-,-,15,TRBV5-6,TRBJ2-7,CASSLGGTSSYEQYF,TGTGCCAGCAGCTTGGGGGGCACGTCCTCCTACGAGCAGTACTTC
-,-,14,TRBV7-2,TRBJ1-1,CASSPHRVQNEAFF,TGTGCCAGCAGCCCCCACAGGGTTCAAAATGAAGCTTTCTTT
-,TRBD1,17,TRBV5-1,TRBJ1-3,CASSLRGQGANGNTIYF,TGCGCCAGCAGCTTGCGAGGACAGGGGGCCAATGGAAACACCATATATTTT
once,-,13,TRBV4-1,TRBJ2-7,CASRGLAGYEQYF,TGCGCCAGCAGAGGGCTAGCTGGGTACGAGCAGTACTTC
-,-,16,TRBV5-4,TRBJ2-7,CASSSGPSPSSYEQYF,TGTGCCAGCAGCAGCGGACCGAGTCCCAGCTCCTACGAGCAGTACTTC
-,-,13,TRBV6-2/TRBV6-3,TRBJ2-5,CASSYVTTETQYF,TGTGCCAGCAGTTACGTGACTACGGAGACCCAGTACTTC
-,-,14,TRBV5-6,TRBJ2-2,CASSFEQGIGELFF,TGTGCCAGCAGCTTCGAACAGGGAATCGGGGAGCTGTTTTTT
-,TRBD1,15,TRBV11-2,TRBJ1-1,CASSLVWTGDTEAFF,TGTGCCAGCAGCTTAGTGTGGACAGGGGACACTGAAGCTTTCTTT
once,-,12,TRBV2,TRBJ1-5,CASKREGVWEHF,TGTGCCAGCAAAAGGGAGGGAGTATGGGAGCATTTT
-,-,12,TRBV27,TRBJ2-7,CASSRTAHEQYF,TGTGCCAGCAGTCGGACAGCCCACGAGCAGTACTTC
once,-,15,TRBV5-1,TRBJ2-7,CASSLRQQGWHEQYF,TGCGCCAGCAGCCTTCGACAACAGGGTTGGCACGAGCAGTACTTC
-,-,14,TRBV6-5,TRBJ1-4,CASSYLEGIEKLFF,TGTGCCAGCAGTTACTTGGAGGGGATCGAAAAACTGTTTTTT
-,-,15,TRBV18,TRBJ2-2,CASSGVLTNTGELFF,TGTGCCAGCTCGGGAGTGCTAACGAACACCGGGGAGCTGTTTTTT
-,TRBD1,13,TRBV6-6,TRBJ1-2,CASSHRTGGGYTF,TGTGCCAGCAGCCACCGGACAGGCGGCGGCTACACCTTC
-,-,14,TRBV3-1/TRBV3-2,TRBJ2-5,CASSQVGVEETQYF,TGTGCCAGCAGCCAAGTAGGGGTCGAAGAGACCCAGTACTTC
-,TRBD2,16,TRBV7-2,TRBJ2-3,CASSSSLAGLADTQYF,TGTGCCAGCAGCTCATCGCTAGCGGGGCTAGCAGATACGCAGTATTTT
-,TRBD1,14,TRBV24-1,TRBJ1-5,CATSDTGGDQPQHF,TGTGCCACCAGTGACACAGGGGGGGATCAGCCCCAGCATTTT